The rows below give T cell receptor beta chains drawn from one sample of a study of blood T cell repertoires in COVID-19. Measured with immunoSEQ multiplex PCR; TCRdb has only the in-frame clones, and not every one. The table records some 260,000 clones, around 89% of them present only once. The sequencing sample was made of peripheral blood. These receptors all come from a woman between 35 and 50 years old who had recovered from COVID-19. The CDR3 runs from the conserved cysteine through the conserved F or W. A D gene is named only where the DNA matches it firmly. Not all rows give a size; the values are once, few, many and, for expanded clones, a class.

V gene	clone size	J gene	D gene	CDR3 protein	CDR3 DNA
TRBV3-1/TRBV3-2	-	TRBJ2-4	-	CASSQGTIAKNIQYF	TGTGCCAGCAGCCAAGGGACTATAGCCAAAAACATTCAGTACTTC
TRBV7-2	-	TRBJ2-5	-	CASSPRGQETQYF	TGTGCCAGCAGCCCCCGGGGCCAAGAGACCCAGTACTTC
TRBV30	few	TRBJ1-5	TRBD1	CAWSVQTGKNQPQHF	TGTGCCTGGAGTGTACAGACAGGGAAGAATCAGCCCCAGCATTTT
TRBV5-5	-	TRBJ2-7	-	CASSLEGGRGDEQYF	TGTGCCAGCAGCTTGGAAGGTGGCAGGGGTGACGAGCAGTACTTC
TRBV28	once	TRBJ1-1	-	CASTPHSRSEAFF	TGTGCCAGCACCCCCCACTCCCGCTCTGAAGCTTTCTTT
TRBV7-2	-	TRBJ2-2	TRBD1	CASSLRGHTTGELFF	TGTGCCAGCAGCCTCAGGGGGCACACGACCGGGGAGCTGTTTTTT
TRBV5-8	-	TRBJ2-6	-	CASSLGLLHSGANVLTF	TGTGCCAGCAGCTTGGGACTTCTCCACTCTGGGGCCAACGTCCTGACTTTC
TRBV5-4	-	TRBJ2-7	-	CASSLDNYEQYF	TGTGCCAGCAGCTTGGATAACTACGAGCAGTACTTC
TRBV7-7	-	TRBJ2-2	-	CASSPGAGTGELFF	TGTGCTAGCAGCCCCGGCGCCGGGACCGGGGAGCTGTTTTTT
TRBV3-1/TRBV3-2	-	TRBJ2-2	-	CASSQAQTRGTGELFF	TGTGCCAGCAGCCAAGCCCAGACTAGAGGCACCGGGGAGCTGTTTTTT
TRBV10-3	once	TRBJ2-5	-	CAISERVGGLGAETQYF	TGTGCCATCAGTGAGCGGGTTGGGGGCCTGGGCGCGGAGACCCAGTACTTC
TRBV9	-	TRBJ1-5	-	CASSGGGFGQPQHF	TGTGCCAGCAGCGGCGGGGGTTTTGGTCAGCCCCAGCATTTT
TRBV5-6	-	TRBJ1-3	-	CASSEVPGNTIYF	TGTGCCAGCAGCGAGGTACCTGGAAACACCATATATTTT
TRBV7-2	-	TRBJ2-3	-	CASSSFRDTQYF	TGTGCCAGCAGCTCCTTCCGGGATACGCAGTATTTT
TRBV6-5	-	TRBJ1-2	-	CASSYSGQGFGYTF	TGTGCCAGCAGTTACTCGGGGCAGGGGTTTGGCTACACCTTC
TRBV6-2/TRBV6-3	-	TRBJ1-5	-	CASSYWAGARTTHNQPQHF	TGTGCCAGCAGTTACTGGGCGGGGGCCCGCACAACCCACAATCAGCCCCAGCATTTT
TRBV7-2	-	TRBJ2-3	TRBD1	CASGGQGILTDTQYF	TGTGCCAGCGGGGGACAGGGCATACTCACAGATACGCAGTATTTT
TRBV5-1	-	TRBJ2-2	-	CASTPSLRPGELFF	TGCGCCAGCACCCCCTCCCTCCGTCCCGGGGAGCTGTTTTTT
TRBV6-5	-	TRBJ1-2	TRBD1	CASRPGTGGYGYTF	TGTGCCAGCAGACCCGGGACAGGGGGCTATGGCTACACCTTC
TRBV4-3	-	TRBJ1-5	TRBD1	CASSQGGTGAGQPQHF	TGCGCCAGCAGCCAGGGGGGGACAGGGGCGGGTCAGCCCCAGCATTTT
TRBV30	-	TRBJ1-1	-	CAWRGGGAPNTEAFF	TGTGCCTGGAGGGGTGGCGGGGCGCCGAACACTGAAGCTTTCTTT
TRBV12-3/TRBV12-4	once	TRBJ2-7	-	CASSFTRTYEQYF	TGTGCCAGCAGTTTTACTCGAACCTACGAGCAGTACTTC
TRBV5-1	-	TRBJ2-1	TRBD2	CASSLAAEASGSGNEQFF	TGCGCCAGCAGCTTGGCCGCGGAGGCTAGCGGGAGCGGCAATGAGCAGTTCTTC
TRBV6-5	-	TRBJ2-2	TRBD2	CASSHSGRGAGELFF	TGTGCCAGCAGTCACAGCGGGAGGGGCGCCGGGGAGCTGTTTTTT
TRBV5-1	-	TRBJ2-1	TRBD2	CAGRREGSSYNEQFF	TGCGCCGGTAGACGGGAGGGCAGCTCCTACAATGAGCAGTTCTTC
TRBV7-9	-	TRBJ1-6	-	CASSQATGFVPNSPLHF	TGTGCCAGCAGCCAAGCCACAGGGTTCGTCCCCAATTCACCCCTCCACTTT
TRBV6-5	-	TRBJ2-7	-	CASSNQPSSYEQYF	TGTGCCAGCAGCAACCAACCCAGCTCCTACGAGCAGTACTTC
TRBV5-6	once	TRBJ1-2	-	CASSPSGEFYGYTF	TGTGCCAGCAGCCCCTCGGGGGAATTCTATGGCTACACCTTC
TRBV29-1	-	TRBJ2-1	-	CSVETSSLRERQFF	TGCAGCGTTGAGACCTCAAGCCTAAGGGAGAGACAGTTCTTC
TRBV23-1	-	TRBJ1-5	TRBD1	CASSRPDRAPNQPQHF	TGCGCCAGCAGCCGCCCGGACAGGGCCCCCAATCAGCCCCAGCATTTT
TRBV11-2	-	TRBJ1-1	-	CASSPSAGPAFF	TGTGCCAGCAGCCCGTCCGCGGGTCCTGCTTTCTTT
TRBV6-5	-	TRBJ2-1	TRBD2	CASSYSAGETPQFF	TGTGCCAGCAGTTACTCCGCGGGAGAGACTCCGCAGTTCTTC
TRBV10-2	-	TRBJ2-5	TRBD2	CASSTLAAQETQYF	TGCGCCAGCAGCACCCTAGCGGCCCAAGAGACCCAGTACTTC
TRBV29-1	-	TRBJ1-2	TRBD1	CSVEWQGATTWGYTF	TGCAGCGTTGAGTGGCAGGGGGCCACAACCTGGGGCTACACCTTC
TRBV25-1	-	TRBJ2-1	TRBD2	CASSDLAGYNEQFF	TGTGCCAGCAGTGACCTAGCGGGGTACAATGAGCAGTTCTTC
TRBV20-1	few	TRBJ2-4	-	CSATWGRIQYF	TGCAGTGCGACCTGGGGGCGCATTCAGTACTTC
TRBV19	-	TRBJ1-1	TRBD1	CASSRPSSDRGTEAFF	TGTGCCAGTAGCCGGCCCTCTTCGGACAGGGGGACTGAAGCTTTCTTT
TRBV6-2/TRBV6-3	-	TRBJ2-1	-	CASTPPEGNEQFF	TGTGCCAGCACCCCCCCGGAGGGCAATGAGCAGTTCTTC
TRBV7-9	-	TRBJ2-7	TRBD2	CASSPGTSGVGEQYF	TGTGCCAGCAGCCCCGGGACTAGCGGCGTGGGCGAGCAGTACTTC
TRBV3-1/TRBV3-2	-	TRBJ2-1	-	CASSRPGNEQFF	TGTGCCAGCAGCCGCCCGGGCAATGAGCAGTTCTTC
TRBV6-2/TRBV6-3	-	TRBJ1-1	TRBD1	CASSPIGQGAYTEAFF	TGTGCCAGCAGCCCCATTGGACAGGGGGCTTACACTGAAGCTTTCTTT